This T cell receptor beta chain derives from a study of shared clonotypes between healthy human individuals. Study-wide findings and caveats: Generation of non-shared clonotypes was less probable than generation of clonotypes shared by all four donors.

Per the germline V gene, CDR1 is GTSNPN and CDR2 is SVGIG (reference sequence). The CDR3 is 13 residues long. With respect to this clone: The antigen is not known. With a much larger clone just one base away, this may be a read error.

Clones were read by immunoSEQ multiplex PCR, and TCRdb kept only the in-frame ones, dropping some. Of fewer than 1.4 million clones listed, roughly 74% were seen once; the top ten hold 0.6% to 0.75%. This TCR was recovered from a man between 18 and 29 years old in good health. Some clones in this sample may be carry-over from other donors' samples. The sequenced sample consisted of memory CD4+ T cells from PBMCs. Noted subset: CD45RA-negative fraction. The chain is built from TRBV30 and TRBJ2-7, with D possibly being TRBD1 or TRBD2 (6 bases each). The CDR3 loop is CALKGGSPYEQYF. In nucleotides, the CDR3 is TGTGCTCTCAAAGGGGGGTCCCCCTACGAGCAGTACTTC.